A single sample gave rise to the 24 T cell receptor beta chains below, sequenced in a study of vaccination effects on CD4 cells after COVID-19. No cognate antigen is known for these TCRs. TCRdb's copy holds only in-frame clones and misses some; the assay was immunoSEQ multiplex PCR. Of roughly 30,000 clones listed, 70% to 85% were seen once; the top ten hold about 29%. Pools of viral peptides were used by the ViraFEST assay to expand antigen-specific CD4+ T cells ahead of sequencing. The authors isolated CD4+ T cells after approximately 9 days of culture. Confirmation by PCR established that the person had SARS-CoV-2 infection between March and December 2020. The sample was CD4+ T cells from PBMCs cultured with a peptide pool, taken before COVID-19 vaccination. These TCRs come from a human donor who had a prior SARS-CoV-2 infection.

The chain recombines TRBV18 with TRBJ2-6, with no clear D. The CDR3 sequence is 18 residues long. Trimming took off 3 bases at V and 0 bases at J, with 15 bases between the two ends. The germline CDR1 and CDR2 sequences are KGHSH and LQKENI. The CDR3 is CASSPRPSSISGANVLTF. CDR3 in DNA: TGTGCCAGCTCACCCAGGCCCTCGTCAATCTCTGGGGCCAACGTCCTGACTTTC.

The chain is built from TRBV4-2 and TRBJ1-3; 8 nucleotides agree with TRBD1. V trimming: 0 bases; J trimming: 4 bases; junction bases outside the gene matches: 5. Germline V gene lookup returns CDR1 LGHNA and CDR2 YNFKEQ. CDR3 length equals 16 residues. CDR3 sequence reads: CASSQDRTGYGNTIYF. The CDR3 coding sequence is TGTGCCAGCAGCCAAGACCGGACAGGGTACGGAAACACCATATATTTT.

The chain is built from TRBV7-2 and TRBJ2-1, with 8 positions matching TRBD2. The CDR3 runs to 14 residues. The V and J ends lost 3 bases and 9 bases, in that order; junction bases with no gene match: 7. From germline, CDR1 is SGHTA and CDR2 FQGNSA. The CDR3 spells CASSFFGSGSEQFF. CDR3 DNA: TGTGCCAGCAGCTTCTTCGGGAGCGGGAGTGAGCAGTTCTTC.

V and J are TRBV6-1 and TRBJ2-1; D perhaps matches TRBD1 (5 bases). The germline CDR1 and CDR2 sequences are MNHNS and SASEGT. CDR3 length: 15 amino acids. Trimming removed 3 bases at V and 2 bases at J, with 11 bases between. The CDR3 loop is CASSDREIAYNEQFF. The CDR3 nucleotides are TGTGCCAGCAGTGACAGGGAAATCGCCTACAATGAGCAGTTCTTC.

V and J are TRBV18 and TRBJ1-5; D unclear. Germline values: CDR1 KGHSH, CDR2 LQKENI. V was clipped by 1 base and J by 6 bases, with 7 bases between them. CDR3 length equals 13 residues. CDR3 in amino acids: CASSPHFGQPQHF. The CDR3, as DNA: TGTGCCAGCTCACCACATTTTGGTCAGCCCCAGCATTTT.

The chain combines TRBV10-2 with TRBJ2-1; 7 bases map to TRBD2. Trimming at V came to 5 bases and at J to 10 bases, leaving 11 bases not matched to a gene. Germline lookup yields CDR1 WSHSY and CDR2 SAAADI. This CDR3 spans 14 amino acids. CDR3 amino acids: CASSPVYGGGEQFF. DNA of the CDR3: TGCGCCAGCAGTCCGGTCTACGGGGGAGGGGAGCAGTTCTTC.

The J gene is TRBJ1-2, the V gene TRBV6-5; weak D call: TRBD1 (6 bases). The CDR3 extends over 15 amino acids. The germline CDR1 and CDR2 sequences are MNHEY and SVGAGI. Between the trimmed V and J ends, which lost 5 bases and 1 base, there was a span of 14 bases. The CDR3 sequence: CASSLQGGVNYGYTF. The CDR3 DNA is TGTGCCAGCAGTCTACAGGGAGGAGTTAACTATGGCTACACCTTC.

The chain recombines TRBV11-3 with TRBJ2-5, with D unclear. This CDR3 is built from 13 residues. V gave up 1 base and J gave up 5 bases, with 8 bases separating them. Per germline, CDR1 SGHNT and CDR2 YENEEA. CDR3 nucleotide sequence: TGTGCCAGCAGCTTAGGGCGTGGGGAGACCCAGTACTTC. This gives the protein CASSLGRGETQYF.

The chain's CDR3 is CASSLRRGSPLHF. DNA of the CDR3: TGTGCCAGCAGCTTAAGGAGAGGGTCACCCCTCCACTTT. The chain links TRBV7-3 to TRBJ1-6; D not resolved. V lost 1 base, J lost 10 bases, and 8 bases lay in between. The V gene's germline CDR1 is SGHTA and CDR2 FQGTGA. This CDR3 has 13 residues.

The chain combines TRBV20-1 with TRBJ1-1; D remains unclear. The CDR3 spans 11 residues. V lost 5 bases and J lost 10, with 14 bases in between. CDR1 is DFQATT and CDR2 is SNEGSKA in the germline V gene (reference sequence). CDR3 DNA: TGCAGTGCTGACGATTACAGACGAGCTTTCTTT. The encoded protein is CSADDYRRAFF.

The chain carries TRBV15 and TRBJ2-5; D may correspond to TRBD1 or TRBD2 (5 bases each). V gave up 2 bases and J gave up 4 bases, with 11 bases separating them. The germline V gene has CDR1 LNHNV and CDR2 YYDKDF (reference sequence). The CDR3 contains 14 residues. The CDR3 protein is CATSRMGDRETQYF. The CDR3 DNA reads as TGTGCCACCAGCAGAATGGGGGATCGAGAGACCCAGTACTTC.

J is TRBJ2-7 and V is TRBV18, with TRBD1 identical over 9 bases. The CDR3 runs to 13 residues. Germline assignment: CDR1 KGHSH and CDR2 LQKENI. J was trimmed by 5 bases and V by 3 bases; bases with no gene match: 2. The CDR3 protein is CASSPGTGNEQYF. For the CDR3, the DNA is TGTGCCAGCTCACCCGGGACAGGGAACGAGCAGTACTTC.

This sequence joins TRBV18 and TRBJ2-5; perhaps TRBD1 as D (5 bases). Trimming removed 2 bases at V and 4 bases at J, with 14 bases between. CDR1 and CDR2 (germline): KGHSH, LQKENI. The CDR3 consists of 15 residues. The CDR3 protein is CASSPGAGLGETQYF. The CDR3 DNA sequence: TGTGCCAGCTCACCAGGAGCAGGGTTGGGAGAGACCCAGTACTTC. Supplemented by reference TRBV18 and TRBJ2-5, the full variable domain reads NAGVMQNPRHLVRRRGQEARLRCSPMKGHSHVYWYRQLPEEGLKFMVYLQKENIIDESGMPKERFSAEFPKEGPSILRIQQVVRGDSAAYFCASSPGAGLGETQYFGPGTRLLVL.

V and J are TRBV9 and TRBJ1-3; D remains ambiguous. Per the germline V gene, CDR1 is SGDLS and CDR2 is YYNGEE. V shed 0 bases and J shed 4 bases, with 11 bases lying between them. This CDR3 has 15 residues. In DNA, the CDR3 is TGTGCCAGCAGCGTAGGCGTTTTGGGAGGAAACACCATATATTTT. Translated: CASSVGVLGGNTIYF.

In this sample, this clone turned up once. The chain employs TRBV7-9 and TRBJ2-5; tentative D call: TRBD2 (5 bases). Germline V lookup: CDR1 SEHNR, CDR2 FQNEAQ (reference sequence). The CDR3 consists of 16 residues. V was trimmed by 5 bases and J by 2 bases, leaving 18 bases between them. The CDR3 region has the DNA TGTGCCAGCAGCCCACGACTACATACGACACAAGAGACCCAGTACTTC. This sequence encodes CASSPRLHTTQETQYF.

The chain combines TRBV4-1 with TRBJ1-1, with no clear D. The CDR3 covers 16 residues. Germline CDR1 and CDR2: MGHRA and YSYEKL. The V end was cut by 0 bases, the J end by 1 base, with 12 bases between. The CDR3 region has the DNA TGCGCCAGCAGCCAAGAAAAAAACAGCCGGAACACTGAAGCTTTCTTT. Its translation: CASSQEKNSRNTEAFF.

This clone occurred once. V usage is TRBV6-6 and J usage is TRBJ2-1; no reliable D call. CDR1 is MNHNY, CDR2 SVGAGI, per germline (reference sequence). This CDR3 has 11 amino acids. The V and J ends lost 2 bases and 10 bases respectively, with 6 bases between them. CDR3 sequence (DNA): TGTGCCAGCAGTTACGGGGTAGAGCAGTTCTTC. It yields the protein CASSYGVEQFF.

Within the sample, this clone is medium-sized. V gene TRBV7-9 combines with J gene TRBJ1-1; D not resolved. V was trimmed by 8 bases and J by 8 bases, leaving 15 bases between them. CDR3 length equals 12 residues. CDR1 and CDR2 (germline): SEHNR, FQNEAQ (reference sequence). CDR3 DNA: TGTGCCAGCGGGGAAAATGAAGGAGAAGCTTTCTTT. Translated, it gives CASGENEGEAFF.

This clone was seen just once. This chain connects TRBV5-6 to TRBJ2-1; D is perhaps TRBD1 or TRBD2 (6 bases each). Deletions cut 0 bases from V and 5 bases from J, with 15 bases between. Germline values: CDR1 SGHDT, CDR2 YYEEEE. CDR3 size: 16 residues. The CDR3 nucleotides are TGTGCCAGCAGCTTGGGGTTACAGGGAGGAAACAATGAGCAGTTCTTC. Protein sequence: CASSLGLQGGNNEQFF.

V is TRBV6-5 and J is TRBJ2-7; 9 bases match TRBD2. The germline CDR1 and CDR2 sequences are MNHEY and SVGAGI. This CDR3 has 14 amino acids. The J segment lost 5 bases and the V segment lost 9 bases, leaving 11 bases of the junction unmatched. In DNA form, the CDR3 reads TGTGCCAGTGTCGAGGGGACTAGCTTCCACGAGCAGTACTTC. Encoded protein: CASVEGTSFHEQYF.

V is TRBV30 and J is TRBJ2-2, with D maybe TRBD1 (7 bases). CDR3 length: 15 amino acids. The ends were cut back, 7 bases at V and 7 bases at J, with 22 bases in the middle. Germline CDR1 GTSNPN, CDR2 SVGIG (reference sequence). Written as DNA, the CDR3 is TGTGCCTTGGCGGAGGGCAGGGGGTTTGGCGGGGAGCTGTTTTTT. This gives the protein CALAEGRGFGGELFF.

In its sample, this clone was seen a few times. The V and J genes are TRBV7-3 and TRBJ1-2, with D possibly matching TRBD1 (6 bases). Looked up from germline, CDR1 is SGHTA and CDR2 is FQGTGA. The CDR3 is 16 residues long. V lost 0 bases and J 4 bases, leaving 15 bases between the germline ends. Here the CDR3 reads CASSLTAGDGLYGYTF. CDR3 nucleotide sequence: TGTGCCAGCAGCTTAACGGCAGGGGACGGCCTCTATGGCTACACCTTC.

The chain is built from TRBV14 and TRBJ2-1, with D unclear. Germline V gives CDR1 SGHDN, CDR2 FVKESK. This CDR3 contains 15 residues. The V gene lost 3 bases and the J gene lost 6 bases, with 15 bases spanning the gap. The CDR3 nucleotides read TGTGCCAGCAGCCACCTTGGGCCCCGACCCAATGAGCAGTTCTTC. Translation gives CASSHLGPRPNEQFF.

V and J are TRBV7-9 and TRBJ1-3, with D unclear. V lost 3 bases to trimming and J lost 1 base, with 7 bases between them. The CDR3 totals 14 residues. In germline, CDR1 is SEHNR, CDR2 FQNEAQ (reference sequence). Here the CDR3 reads CASSFSGSGNTIYF. For the CDR3, the DNA is TGTGCCAGCAGCTTTTCGGGGTCTGGAAACACCATATATTTT.